This record covers a single TCR beta chain. This record belongs to a study of blood T cell repertoires in COVID-19. Looking at the study overall: Sites in the United States, Italy and Spain provided acute and convalescent COVID-19 samples. PBMCs, B-cell-depleted T cells, or T cells were the source of the cDNA or gDNA that made up the material.

In the original workflow: Amplification with reference gene primers provided the estimates of nucleated cell counts. Sequencing used immunoSEQ multiplex PCR; TCRdb keeps in-frame clones, though not all of them. V, J and clone size are taken as reported in that table, and D and trimming were inferred from the DNA itself. Among tens of thousands of clones listed, about 89% were seen once. CDR1 is MNHNY, CDR2 SVGAGI, per germline (reference sequence). Trimming removed 6 bases from V and 0 bases from J, with 11 bases in between. There are 15 residues in the CDR3. The clonotype was recovered from a man between 65 and 85 years old with COVID-19, enrolled during active disease. The chain has TRBV6-6 and TRBJ1-4; D is perhaps TRBD1 (6 bases). The sample consisted of peripheral blood. The CDR3, as DNA: TGTGCCAGCAGGGGGGAGGGGGCAACTAATGAAAAACTGTTTTTT. It is translated as CASRGEGATNEKLFF.